These T cell receptor beta chains were read from a single sample in a study of CD8+CD57+ T cells in acquired aplastic anemia. TCRdb reprocessed the reads with MiXCR, giving one entry per CDR3 protein. The sample consists of about 120,000 distinct CDR3 sequences, about 60% of them appearing once. The sample consisted of sorted CD4+, CD8+, or CD8+CD57+ T cells (not recorded which) from PBMCs. Receptors originate from a human donor with aplastic anemia. The CDR3 runs from the conserved cysteine through the conserved F or W. The D gene is left open where the match is weak. Only part of the rows carry a size: once, few, many, or a class if the clone is expanded.

abundance	v_gene	j_gene	d_gene	CDR3nt	CDR3aa
few	TRBV7-8	TRBJ1-6	-	TGTGCCAGCAGCTTAGTCGAAAATGCCAGGTCACCCCTCCACTTT	CASSLVENARSPLHF
-	TRBV20-1	TRBJ1-2	-	TGCAGTGCTAGGACCCCGCCAGGCAGCTATGGCTACACCTTC	CSARTPPGSYGYTF
few	TRBV11-3	TRBJ1-2	-	TGTGCCAGCGGGGTTTATGGCTACACCTTC	CASGVYGYTF
many	TRBV13	TRBJ2-7	-	TGTGCCAGCAGCTTAGACGAGTCCTACGAGCAGTACTTC	CASSLDESYEQYF
-	TRBV9	TRBJ2-7	TRBD2	TGTGCCAGCAGCCCAACTAGCGGGGGGGCCACCAGCTCCTACGAGCAGTACTTC	CASSPTSGGATSSYEQYF
few	TRBV2	TRBJ1-6	-	TGTGCCAGCAGTGAACAGGGCCCCGAGTCGCACTTT	CASSEQGPESHF
-	TRBV19	TRBJ1-5	-	TGTGCCAGTAGTATACAGGGTCCTGATCAGCCCCAGCATTTT	CASSIQGPDQPQHF
-	TRBV7-2	TRBJ1-1	-	TGTGCCAGCAGGGGCTCCATGAACACTGAAGCTTTCTTT	CASRGSMNTEAFF
-	TRBV29-1	TRBJ1-2	-	TGCAGCGTTGCTGGCAGGAACTATGGCTACACCTTC	CSVAGRNYGYTF
many	TRBV7-3	TRBJ2-3	-	TGTGCCAGCAGCTTAACTACAGAAGATACGCAGTATTTT	CASSLTTEDTQYF
-	TRBV2	TRBJ1-1	TRBD1	TGTGCCAGCAGCGACCGACAGGGAAACACTGAAGCTTTCTTT	CASSDRQGNTEAFF
-	TRBV10-3	TRBJ1-5	-	TGTGCCATCAGTGGAGCCCCGGCCGTTAATCAGCCCCAGCATTTT	CAISGAPAVNQPQHF
-	TRBV2	TRBJ1-6	-	TGTGCCAGCAGTCTCCGGGACGGCCCTTCACCCCTCCACTTT	CASSLRDGPSPLHF
-	TRBV25-1	TRBJ1-4	-	TGTGCCAGCAGTTTGGGGGTCGTAACTAATGAAAAACTGTTTTTT	CASSLGVVTNEKLFF
-	TRBV7-3	TRBJ1-1	-	TGTGCCAGCGCCATCCAAGGGAACACTGAAGCTTTCTTT	CASAIQGNTEAFF
many	TRBV24-1	TRBJ2-6	-	TGTGCCACCAGTCCAGACGGGTCTGGGGCCAACGTCCTGACTTTC	CATSPDGSGANVLTF
-	TRBV2	TRBJ2-7	-	TGTGCCAGCAGTGAAGCGCGCCAGCAGTACTTC	CASSEARQQYF
-	TRBV19	TRBJ2-2	TRBD2	TGTGCCAGTAGTACACTAGCGGGGGGAAGGACCGGGGAGCTGTTTTTT	CASSTLAGGRTGELFF
few	TRBV10-3	TRBJ2-7	-	TGTGCCATCAGTCCCGGGGACGAGCAGTACTTC	CAISPGDEQYF
-	TRBV7-6	TRBJ2-7	-	TGTGCCAGCAGCTTAGCGCCAGGGCCATACGAGCAGTACTTC	CASSLAPGPYEQYF
-	TRBV4-3	TRBJ2-4	-	TGCGCCAGCAGCCCGGCCCCTGGCGAAAACATTCAGTACTTC	CASSPAPGENIQYF
many	TRBV9	TRBJ2-2	-	TGTGCCAGCAGTCGTAGTGACCGGGAGCTGTTTTTT	CASSRSDRELFF
-	TRBV13	TRBJ1-5	-	TGTGCCAGCAGCCCGCGACTAGCGAGGTACAATGAGCATTTT	CASSPRLARYNEHF
few	TRBV2	TRBJ2-1	-	TGTGCCAGCAGTGGGGATCGCGGCTCCTACAATGAGCAGTTCTTC	CASSGDRGSYNEQFF
once	TRBV9	TRBJ1-5	-	TGTGCCAGCAGCCCCCGAGGGGGGGGGGGAGTCCATAATCAGCCCCAGCATTTT	CASSPRGGGGVHNQPQHF
many	TRBV7-6	TRBJ2-1	-	TGTGCCAGCAGCTTAGGTGGGGGACTTATTAACAATGAGCAGTTCTTC	CASSLGGGLINNEQFF
many	TRBV2	TRBJ2-1	-	TGTGCCAGCAGTGAACGCGGGCGACAGACCTACAATGAGCAGTTCTTC	CASSERGRQTYNEQFF
-	TRBV4-3	TRBJ2-7	TRBD1	TGCGCCAGCAGCCAAGCGACCGGGACAGGGGGCAACGAGCAGTACTTC	CASSQATGTGGNEQYF
-	TRBV19	TRBJ1-2	-	TGTGCCAGTCGCCAACCCGGGGCAGGAAACTATGGCTACACCTTC	CASRQPGAGNYGYTF
-	TRBV15	TRBJ1-5	TRBD1	TGTGCCCTCATGACGGACAGGGGTTATAGCAATCAGCCCCAGCATTTT	CALMTDRGYSNQPQHF
many	TRBV15	TRBJ2-3	TRBD2	TGTGCCACACGGCCCGGACTAGCGGATTTCACAGATACGCAGTATTTT	CATRPGLADFTDTQYF
many	TRBV5-4	TRBJ2-7	TRBD1	TGTGCCAGCAGCTTGGTAGGACAGGGAGCCTACGAGCAGTACTTC	CASSLVGQGAYEQYF
-	TRBV10-3	TRBJ1-1	TRBD1	TGTGCCAGCGGGACAGTTAACCCGGGACAGGGAGGTAGGACTGAAGCTTTCTTT	CASGTVNPGQGGRTEAFF
-	TRBV20-1	TRBJ1-2	-	TGCAGTGCGAGATCTCAAACAGATGAGGGCTACACCTTC	CSARSQTDEGYTF
few	TRBV15	TRBJ2-5	-	TGTGCCACCAGCAGAGATCCCCACCCAACGGAGACCCAGTACTTC	CATSRDPHPTETQYF
-	TRBV29-1	TRBJ1-5	TRBD1	TGCAGCGTTGGACAGGGCAACAATCAGCCCCAGCATTTT	CSVGQGNNQPQHF
few	TRBV20-1	TRBJ1-2	-	TGCAGTGCCCCTGACAGTATCTATGGCTACACCTTC	CSAPDSIYGYTF
few	TRBV19	TRBJ1-1	TRBD1	TGTGCCAGTAGCCTTGGACAGGGAATCGGCACTGAAGCTTTCTTT	CASSLGQGIGTEAFF